Detailed here is one T cell receptor beta chain. There is no known antigen for this receptor. The sample holds no much larger clone one base away, and base qualities are not on file. Donors were healthy HIV-negative adults with no recently reported acute infections or vaccinations. All donors were Caucasian adults living in Nashville, Tennessee, USA. CD4+ T cells were enriched through magnetic negative selection, after which naive cells were positively selected on CD45RA and the remaining negative fraction served as the memory subset. Blood was collected by leukapheresis, and PBMCs were isolated by Ficoll-Histopaque density gradient centrifugation and then cryopreserved in liquid nitrogen vapor phase. Analytical flow cytometry was used to check the purity and quantity of every magnetically sorted T cell population. Genomic DNA was isolated from each sorted fraction and quantified by UV absorbance on a Nanodrop 2000c.

Using the deep immunoSEQ assay, TCR CDR3 regions were amplified from genomic DNA by multiplex PCR. Extracted genomic DNA from each cell subset was distributed evenly across all wells of several immunoSEQ 96-well plates, and each plate was treated as a replicate. For sorted subsets, approximately 200 ng of genomic DNA, equivalent to around 30,000 T cell genomes, went into each replicate PCR. The purified libraries were quantified using a Qubit 3.0 fluorometer, sized with a Bioanalyzer 2100, and then quantified again using the KAPA Library Quantification kit. A separate single-read 150-cycle Illumina NextSeq 550 flow cell was used to sequence each immunoSEQ 96-well plate. In the authors' own workflow: The immunoSEQ output contained only junctional sequences without quality scores, so filtering could not match that applied to full-length reads. To assign V/J genes and CDR3, sequences were annotated against IMGT germline references using PyIR, a Python wrapper for IgBLAST v1.9. Reads were removed for weak V/J assignments (E-value above 1e-6), missing CDR3, stop codons, out-of-frame junctions, or ambiguous translated residues. V3J clonotypes were defined by identical inferred V gene, J gene, and CDR3 amino acid sequence. Percentage overlap between repertoires was calculated by dividing the number of shared unique clonotypes by the size of the smaller repertoire. Repertoire richness was assessed with RTK rarefaction, the Chao1 estimator, and Recon v2.1 estimates of unobserved clonotypes. For all TCRbeta clonotypes obtained by the gDNA method from a few donors, generation probabilities were computed with OLGA. The table comes from immuneACCESS by way of TCRdb, which keeps in-frame sequences with V and J called. Part of the clones is missing from these tables; in studies checked, under half for an unresolved V gene and the rest for unknown reasons. That table is the source of V, J and clone size, and D and trimming were worked out from the DNA. In this sample the table shows 2 million to 2.5 million clones, around 93% of which occur a single time. Of the sample, around 0.35% falls within the top ten clones.

The germline V gene yields MDHEN for CDR1 and SYDVKM for CDR2. The CDR3 starts with the cysteine, ends with the phenylalanine, and has 16 residues. Of all the DNA, just the CDR3 is kept, 48 bases in frame from base 1. The junction carries 17 bases between V and J, which are trimmed by 2 bases and 4 bases respectively. This entry is derived from a study of shared clonotypes between healthy human individuals (TCRdb year 2020). About the investigation overall: The cohort comprised two women and a few men aged 18 to 49 years. To estimate repertoire size and how much clonotype sharing occurs between individuals, the study deeply sequenced the blood TCR repertoires of five healthy adults. Leukapheresis yielded between about 0.94 and 10 billion PBMCs per donor. Different laboratories and diverse techniques were used to prepare libraries and sequence TCR repertoires, to increase sequencing depth and limit assay-specific biases. Per donor, three plates each were used for CD4 naive and CD4 memory, two for CD8 naive, and one for CD8 memory. Overall study outcomes, separate from this receptor: Naive subsets generally had larger estimated clonotype richness than memory subsets did. The genetic and exposure-history diversity represented was limited by the small number of donors. Only blood was sampled, and tissue TCR repertoires likely differ from those in blood. When several donors were compared, the shared fraction of clonotypes was about 5% for naive CD4, 3.5% for naive CD8, 2% to 2.5% for memory CD4, and less than 0.5% for memory CD8. Pairwise subsampling indicated that sequencing depth was expected to affect the degree of clonotype sharing among donors. Incomplete sequencing was indicated by rarefaction of sorted-subset datasets, despite the large sequencing depth. Higher generation probabilities were observed for clonotypes shared by all four sorted-subset donors than for non-shared clonotypes.

The source of this sequence is a young man in good health. Some clones in this sample may be carry-over from other donors' samples. The sample consisted of naive CD4+ T cells from PBMCs. The cell subset or site label corresponds to: CD45RA+ positively selected. The chain is encoded by TRBV28 joined to TRBJ1-1; no D gene can be assigned with confidence. At the DNA level, the sequence is TGTGCCAGCAGTTTAATGTTGGTAGGGCCGGGCACTGAAGCTTTCTTT. It translates to CASSLMLVGPGTEAFF.